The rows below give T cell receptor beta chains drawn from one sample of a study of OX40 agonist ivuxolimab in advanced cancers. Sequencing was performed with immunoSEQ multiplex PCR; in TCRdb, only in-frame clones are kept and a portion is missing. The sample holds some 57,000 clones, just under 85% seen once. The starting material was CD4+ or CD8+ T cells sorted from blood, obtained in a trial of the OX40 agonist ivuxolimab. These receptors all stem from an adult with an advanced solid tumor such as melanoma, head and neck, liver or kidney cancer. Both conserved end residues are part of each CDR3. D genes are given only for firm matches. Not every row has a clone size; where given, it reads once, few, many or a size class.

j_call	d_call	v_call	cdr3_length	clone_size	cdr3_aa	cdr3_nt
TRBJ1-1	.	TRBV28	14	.	CASRRVDGNTEAFF	TGTGCCAGCAGGAGGGTTGACGGGAACACTGAAGCTTTCTTT
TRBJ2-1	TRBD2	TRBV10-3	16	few	CAISAQGLAYYNEQFF	TGTGCCATCAGTGCACAAGGACTAGCTTATTACAATGAGCAGTTCTTC
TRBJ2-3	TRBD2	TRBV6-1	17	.	CASSAHTTSGRTDTQYF	TGTGCCAGCAGTGCCCATACGACTAGCGGGAGGACAGATACGCAGTATTTT
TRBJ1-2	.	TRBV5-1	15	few	CASSLVTVGEYGYTF	TGCGCCAGCAGCTTGGTTACAGTCGGAGAATATGGCTACACCTTC
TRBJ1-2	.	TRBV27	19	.	CASSPNPGTLTGAISGYTF	TGTGCCAGCAGTCCCAACCCCGGGACATTGACGGGGGCAATTAGTGGCTACACCTTC
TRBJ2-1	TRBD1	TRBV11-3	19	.	CASSLGTPGQGSSYNEQFF	TGTGCCAGCAGCTTAGGGACTCCGGGACAGGGTAGCTCCTACAATGAGCAGTTCTTC
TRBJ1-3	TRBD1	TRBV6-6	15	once	CASSYDRAAGNTIYF	TGTGCCAGCAGTTACGACAGGGCTGCTGGAAACACCATATATTTT
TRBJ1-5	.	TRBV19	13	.	CASSYRVDQPQHF	TGTGCCAGTAGTTATCGTGTGGATCAGCCCCAGCATTTT
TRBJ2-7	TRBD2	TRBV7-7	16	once	CASSLSPTSGRFEQYF	TGTGCCAGCAGCTTATCCCCGACTAGCGGGAGATTCGAGCAGTACTTC
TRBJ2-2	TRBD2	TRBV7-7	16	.	CASSLTSGGNTGELFF	TGTGCCAGCAGCTTAACTAGCGGGGGGAACACCGGGGAGCTGTTTTTT
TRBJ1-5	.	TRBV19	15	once	CASSAEGRAPQPQHF	TGTGCCAGTAGTGCCGAGGGACGGGCCCCTCAGCCCCAGCATTTT
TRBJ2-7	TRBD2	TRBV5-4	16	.	CASSRGLAGVSNEQYF	TGTGCCAGCAGCCGGGGACTAGCGGGAGTTTCCAACGAGCAGTACTTC
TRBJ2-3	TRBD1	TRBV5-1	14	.	CASSLSTGEDTQYF	TGCGCCAGCAGCTTATCTACAGGGGAAGATACGCAGTATTTT
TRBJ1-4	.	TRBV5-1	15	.	CASSQGEGWSEKLFF	TGCGCCAGCAGCCAAGGGGAGGGGTGGAGTGAAAAACTGTTTTTT
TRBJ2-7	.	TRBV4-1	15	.	CASSQGSQRDYEQYF	TGCGCCAGCAGCCAAGGTTCACAGAGAGACTACGAGCAGTACTTC
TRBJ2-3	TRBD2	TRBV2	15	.	CASTIAGGSTDTQYF	TGTGCCAGCACCATAGCGGGAGGGAGCACAGATACGCAGTATTTT
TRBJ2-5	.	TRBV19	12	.	CATSGTEETQYF	TGTGCCACATCCGGGACGGAAGAGACCCAGTACTTC
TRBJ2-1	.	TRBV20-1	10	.	CSASYNEQFF	TGCAGTGCCTCCTACAATGAGCAGTTCTTC
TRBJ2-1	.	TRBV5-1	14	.	CASRPYTLRNEQFF	TGCGCCAGCAGGCCCTATACGCTGCGGAATGAGCAGTTCTTC
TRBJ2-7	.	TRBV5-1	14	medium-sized	CASSLTYTMYEQYF	TGCGCCAGCAGCTTGACCTACACAATGTACGAGCAGTACTTC
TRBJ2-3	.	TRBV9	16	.	CASSPHTGTSTDTQYF	TGTGCCAGCAGCCCCCATACAGGGACTAGCACAGATACGCAGTATTTT
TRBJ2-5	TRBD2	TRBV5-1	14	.	CASSLELAGETQYF	TGCGCCAGCAGCTTGGAGCTAGCGGGAGAGACCCAGTACTTC
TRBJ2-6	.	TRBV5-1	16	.	CASSLTASSGANVLTF	TGCGCCAGCAGCTTGACAGCTAGCTCTGGGGCCAACGTCCTGACTTTC
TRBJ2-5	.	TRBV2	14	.	CASGAALYQETQYF	TGTGCCAGCGGAGCTGCCCTGTACCAAGAGACCCAGTACTTC
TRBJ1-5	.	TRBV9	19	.	CASSVVSLWVNHSNQPQHF	TGTGCCAGCAGCGTAGTGTCGTTATGGGTGAATCATAGCAATCAGCCCCAGCATTTT
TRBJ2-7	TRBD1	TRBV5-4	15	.	CASSHRGPTTYEQYF	TGTGCCAGCAGCCACAGGGGGCCCACTACCTACGAGCAGTACTTC
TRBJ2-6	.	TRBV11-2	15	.	CASSLDRSGANVLTF	TGTGCCAGCAGCTTAGATCGGTCCGGGGCCAACGTCCTGACTTTC
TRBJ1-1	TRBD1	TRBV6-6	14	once	CASSYSQGDTEAFF	TGTGCCAGCAGTTACTCACAGGGGGACACTGAAGCTTTCTTT
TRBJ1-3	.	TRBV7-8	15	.	CASSRDGRSGNTIYF	TGTGCCAGCAGCCGCGACGGCCGCTCTGGAAACACCATATATTTT
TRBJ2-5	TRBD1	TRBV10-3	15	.	CAISELSGGKETQYF	TGTGCCATCAGTGAATTGTCAGGGGGCAAAGAGACCCAGTACTTC
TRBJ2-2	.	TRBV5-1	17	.	CASSPTTGLLNTGELFF	TGCGCCAGCAGCCCGACGACGGGACTCCTGAACACCGGGGAGCTGTTTTTT
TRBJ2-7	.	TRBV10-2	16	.	CASSPGQSSSLDEQYF	TGCGCCAGCTCCCCAGGACAGTCGTCCTCCCTCGACGAGCAGTACTTC
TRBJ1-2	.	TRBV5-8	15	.	CASSFGQTSNYGYTF	TGTGCCAGCAGCTTTGGACAGACATCTAACTATGGCTACACCTTC
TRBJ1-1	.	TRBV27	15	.	CASSLSPGMNTEAFF	TGTGCCAGCAGTTTATCCCCAGGGATGAACACTGAAGCTTTCTTT
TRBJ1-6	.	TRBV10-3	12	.	CAIRGTNSPLHF	TGTGCCATCAGAGGGACCAATTCACCCCTCCACTTT
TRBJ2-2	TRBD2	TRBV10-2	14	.	CASTLAANTGELFF	TGCGCCAGCACGCTAGCGGCGAACACCGGGGAGCTGTTTTTT
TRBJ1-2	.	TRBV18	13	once	CASSTAANYGYTF	TGTGCCAGCTCAACTGCGGCTAACTATGGCTACACCTTC
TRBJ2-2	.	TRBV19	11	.	CASSNTGELFF	TGTGCCAGTAGTAACACCGGGGAGCTGTTTTTT
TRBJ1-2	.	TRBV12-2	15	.	CASRFSPGTSRVYTF	TGTGCAAGTCGCTTTTCCCCAGGGACATCACGGGTCTACACCTTC
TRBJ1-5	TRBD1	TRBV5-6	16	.	CASSFGGQVPNQPQHF	TGTGCCAGCAGCTTCGGCGGACAGGTACCTAATCAGCCCCAGCATTTT
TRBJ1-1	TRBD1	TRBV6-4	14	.	CASSYSSQGVEAFF	TGTGCCAGCAGTTACTCCTCACAGGGGGTGGAAGCTTTCTTT
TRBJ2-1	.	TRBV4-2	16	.	CASSQELAGAYNEQFF	TGTGCCAGCAGCCAAGAGCTAGCCGGAGCCTACAATGAGCAGTTCTTC
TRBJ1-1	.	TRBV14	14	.	CASSLIGRYTEAFF	TGTGCCAGCAGCCTGATAGGACGGTACACTGAAGCTTTCTTT
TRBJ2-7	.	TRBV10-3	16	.	CAINSNPGLEFREQYF	TGTGCCATCAATAGTAACCCCGGCCTTGAGTTTCGCGAGCAGTACTTC
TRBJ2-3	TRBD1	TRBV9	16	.	CASSVSGTGLIDTQYF	TGTGCCAGCAGCGTCTCCGGGACAGGGCTGATAGATACGCAGTATTTT
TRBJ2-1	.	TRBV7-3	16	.	CASSLTGVRSYNEQFF	TGTGCCAGCAGCTTAACGGGTGTCCGCTCCTACAATGAGCAGTTCTTC
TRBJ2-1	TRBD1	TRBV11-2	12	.	CASSPQGNEQFF	TGTGCCAGCAGCCCACAGGGGAATGAGCAGTTCTTC
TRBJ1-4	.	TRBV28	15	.	CASTAGAEANEKLFF	TGTGCCAGCACCGCGGGGGCCGAGGCTAATGAAAAACTGTTTTTT
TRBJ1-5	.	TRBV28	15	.	CASSLGGLDNQPQHF	TGTGCCAGCAGTTTGGGGGGATTGGACAATCAGCCCCAGCATTTT